This T cell receptor beta chain was sequenced in a study of STAT5B mutations in CD4+ large granular lymphocyte leukemia. Whole-study results and caveats: TRBV06-family usage was enriched in top patient clones (8/27) versus controls (2/35). Without putative leukemic clones, patient CD4-sorted repertoires remained more clonal than healthy CD4+ repertoires.

A single count supports this clone. Its cognate antigen is unknown. Germline V gene lookup returns CDR1 MDHEN and CDR2 SYDVKM. Deletions cut 3 bases from V and 1 base from J, with 15 bases between. The CDR3 is made up of 16 amino acids. Data came from immunoSEQ multiplex PCR; TCRdb stores just in-frame clones and leaves some out. Among about 33,000 clones listed, about four fifths were seen once. The chain has TRBV28 and TRBJ1-1, with D maybe TRBD1 (5 bases). The sequence was collected from a human donor in good health. The sequenced sample was CD4+ T cells from blood buffy coats. The DNA for the CDR3 is TGTGCCAGCAGTTTCCAATCCGGGACGGGGAACACTGAAGCTTTCTTT. It translates to CASSFQSGTGNTEAFF. Using reference TRBV28 and TRBJ1-1 for the parts outside the CDR3, the full variable domain is DVKVTQSSRYLVKRTGEKVFLECVQDMDHENMFWYRQDPGLGLRLIYFSYDVKMKEKGDIPEGYSVSREKKERFSLILESASTNQTSMYLCASSFQSGTGNTEAFFGQGTRLTVV.